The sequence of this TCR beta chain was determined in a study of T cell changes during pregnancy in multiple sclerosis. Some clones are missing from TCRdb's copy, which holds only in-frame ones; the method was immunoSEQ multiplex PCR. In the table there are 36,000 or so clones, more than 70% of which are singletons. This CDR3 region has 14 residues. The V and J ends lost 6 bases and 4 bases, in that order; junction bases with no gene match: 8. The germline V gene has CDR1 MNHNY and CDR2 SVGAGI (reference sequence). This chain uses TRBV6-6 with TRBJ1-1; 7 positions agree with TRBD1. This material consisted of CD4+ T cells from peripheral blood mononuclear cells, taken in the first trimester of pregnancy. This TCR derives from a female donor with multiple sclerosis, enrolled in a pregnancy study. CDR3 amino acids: CASSRSQGVTEAFF. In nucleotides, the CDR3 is TGTGCCAGCAGCCGCTCCCAGGGGGTCACTGAAGCTTTCTTT.